Included here is one T cell receptor (beta chain) sequence, with context. Its matching antigen is unknown. The CDR3 runs to 14 residues. Germline CDR1 is MDHEN and CDR2 is SYDVKM. The V end was cut by 3 bases, the J end by 3 bases, with 11 bases between. The data originate from a study of cytomegalovirus exposure and HLA in healthy donors. In the PCR, 60 Vbeta and 13 Jbeta primers were used. Sequenced by immunoSEQ multiplex PCR; TCRdb stores in-frame clones only, minus some. Of fewer than 150,000 clones in the sample, around 82% were seen once. Study results and caveats: Later analysis showed most CMV-associated TCR beta chains appearing HLA-restricted. TCR beta sequences reportedly predicted most subjects' HLA-A and HLA-B alleles accurately. Information on immune exposure was restricted to one variable (CMV serostatus).

This sequence joins TRBV28 and TRBJ1-2; D unclear. The sequence was collected from a woman aged 35 to 49 in good health and CMV-seropositive. Material: PBMCs. The CDR3 loop reads CASSLVPPDYGYTF. CDR3 nucleotides: TGTGCCAGCAGTTTGGTCCCCCCGGACTATGGCTACACCTTC.